This TCR beta chain came from a study of T cells expressing NK-cell markers. Study-wide context: It was from sorted CD3+CD56+NKG2C+, CD3+CD56+NKG2C- and CD3+CD56-NKG2C+ T cells that TCR beta repertoires came. One of the eight sequenced donors was seronegative, whereas the other seven were HCMV-seropositive.

Notes on the study in general: Researchers report these clonotypes also headed the CD3+CD56-NKG2C+ fraction in a few donors.

TCR beta libraries carry UMIs added by 5'RACE template switching. TCRdb re-called the 5' RACE reads and shows each CDR3 protein once, DNA omitted. This repertoire includes around 380,000 distinct CDR3 sequences. Worth noting for this clonotype: As yet, its antigen is unknown.

The CDR3 length is 16 residues. Germline V CDR1 and CDR2: SGHNT, YENEEA. The clonotype was recovered from a woman aged 50 to 65 in good health. The sample was blood T cells: a sorted CD56 or NKG2C T cell subset, CD4+ or CD8+ T cells, or bulk PBMC T cells (not recorded which). The rearrangement joins TRBV11-3 to TRBJ2-4. This CDR3 is CASSLRETLAKNIQYF. Variable domain in full (rest from reference TRBV11-3 and TRBJ2-4): EAGVVQSPRYKIIEKKQPVAFWCNPISGHNTLYWYLQNLGQGPELLIRYENEEAVDDSQLPKDRFSAERLKGVDSTLKIQPAELGDSAVYLCASSLRETLAKNIQYFGAGTRLSVL.